Following are 18 T cell receptor beta chains from one sample sequenced in a study of CD4 and CD8 cells across lung adenocarcinoma regions. Each CDR3 protein gets one entry after TCRdb re-called the PCR reads with MiXCR. The sample contains approximately 12,000 distinct CDR3 sequences, around half of which appear only once. Sequenced material: CD8+ T cells from the margin of a lung tumor. These receptor sequences come from a female donor with lung adenocarcinoma. The CD4 and CD8 labels of this study may be unreliable.

This clonotype has at least ten counts. V usage is TRBV6-2 or TRBV6-3 and J usage is TRBJ2-3; 13 nucleotides match TRBD2. After removal of 5 bases from V and 8 bases from J, the junction contained 13 bases not matched to a gene. This CDR3 is 17 amino acids long. The germline V gene has CDR1 MNHEY and CDR2 SVGEGT. The chain's CDR3 is CASSKSGTSGVLGTQYF. The CDR3 DNA reads TGTGCCAGCAGTAAGTCCGGGACTAGCGGGGTTCTGGGTACGCAGTATTTT.

The table lists this clonotype with a count of one. One end of the junction varies from germline; a read error may be responsible. The chain combines TRBV10-3 with TRBJ2-3; a possible D gene is TRBD2 (5 bases). The CDR3 runs to 14 residues. Germline V CDR1 and CDR2: ENHRY, SYGVKD. The chain's CDR3 is CAVSPGVSIDAQFF. For the CDR3, the DNA is TGTGCCGTCAGTCCCGGGGTGAGCATCGATGCGCAGTTTTTC.

The genes are TRBV7-8 and TRBJ2-7, with 8 bases identical to TRBD1. The CDR3 runs 13 residues. Trimming removed 1 base from V and 9 bases from J; junction bases left unmatched: 5. Germline V gene data show CDR1 as SGHVS and CDR2 as FQNEAQ. In DNA form, the CDR3 reads TGTGCCAGCAGCTTAGGACAGGGGAGCGGGCAGTACTTC. It yields the protein CASSLGQGSGQYF. Full variable domain (outside the CDR3, taken from reference TRBV7-8 and TRBJ2-7): GAGVSQSPRYKVAKRGQDVALRCDPISGHVSLFWYQQALGQGPEFLTYFQNEAQLDKSGLPSDRFFAERPEGSVSTLKIQRTQQEDSAVYLCASSLGQGSGQYFGPGTRLTVT.

The V call is TRBV6-5, the J call TRBJ1-2; no clear D. The germline CDR1 and CDR2 sequences are MNHEY and SVGAGI. Trimming removed 4 bases at V and 5 bases at J, with 8 bases between. The CDR3 is made up of 12 amino acids. Written as DNA, the CDR3 is TGTGCCAGCAGTTCACTTATTTATGGCTACACCTTC. This gives the protein CASSSLIYGYTF.

The rearrangement links TRBV7-6 to TRBJ2-2; 8 bases line up with TRBD2. CDR3 length: 16 amino acids. Germline values: CDR1 SGHVS, CDR2 FNYEAQ. The V and J ends lost 5 bases and 1 base, in that order; junction bases with no gene match: 6. The CDR3 nucleotides are TGTGCCAGCAGCCCAGCCACTAGCGGGAACACCGGGGAGCTGTTTTTT. Protein: CASSPATSGNTGELFF.

This clonotype has a handful of counts. The chain has TRBV20-1 and TRBJ1-1; D call uncertain. CDR3 size: 14 residues. V lost 0 bases to trimming and J lost 1 base, with 9 bases between them. CDR1 DFQATT and CDR2 SNEGSKA come from the germline V gene (reference sequence). The CDR3 loop is CSARDIRRNTEAFF. The CDR3 nucleotides are TGCAGTGCTAGAGATATTAGGAGGAACACTGAAGCTTTCTTT.

This clonotype occurred many times. The V gene is TRBV10-1, the J gene TRBJ1-2; a possible D gene is TRBD1 (5 bases). Per germline, CDR1 WNHNN and CDR2 SYGVQD (reference sequence). CDR3 length: 15 amino acids. V dropped 11 bases and J dropped 3 bases, with 22 bases sitting between them. The CDR3 reads CAGRDRDPKHYGYTF. In DNA form, the CDR3 reads TGCGCCGGCCGGGACCGCGACCCGAAGCACTATGGCTACACCTTC.

As to this clonotype: Relative to the germline gene, one junction end is altered; a read error may explain this. V and J are TRBV11-2 and TRBJ2-3; TRBD1 matches 7 bases. This CDR3 contains 15 residues. CDR1 and CDR2 from the germline V gene are SGHAT and FQNNGV. CDR3 bases: TGTGCCAGCAGCTGGGCCGGGACAGAACAAGATACGCAGTATTTC. Amino acids: CASSWAGTEQDTQYF.

This clonotype was counted ten times or more. The chain recombines TRBV10-3 with TRBJ2-3; TRBD2 agrees at 10 bases. V shed 6 bases and J 1 base; nucleotides not matched to a gene: 1. Germline CDR1 and CDR2: ENHRY and SYGVKD. CDR3 size: 14 residues. In nucleotides, the CDR3 is TGTGCCATCAGCCTAGCGGGGGGCACAGATACGCAGTATTTT. Protein sequence: CAISLAGGTDTQYF.

For this clonotype: The junction does not match germline at one end; this may be a read error. The V and J genes are TRBV6-8 and TRBJ2-3; D remains unclear. This CDR3 spans 11 amino acids. Germline loops: CDR1 MNHGY, CDR2 SAAAGT. DNA of the CDR3: TGTGCGGGCAGTGACCCAGATACCCAGTATTTT. Translated, it gives CAGSDPDTQYF.

This rearrangement joins TRBV24-1 to TRBJ2-3, with D perhaps matching TRBD1 or TRBD2 (5 bases each). This CDR3 has 16 residues. The germline gives CDR1 KGHDR, CDR2 SFDVKD. V dropped 4 bases and J dropped 10 bases, with 23 bases sitting between them. This CDR3 reads CATSDSDITNTGAQYF. CDR3 sequence (DNA): TGTGCCACCAGTGACTCGGACATCACGAACACCGGGGCGCAGTATTTT.

This clonotype was detected ten times or more. V is TRBV6-1 and J is TRBJ2-3, with 8 bases identical to TRBD2. Germline loops: CDR1 MNHNS, CDR2 SASEGT. The CDR3 totals 16 residues. V was clipped by 6 bases and J by 3 bases; unmatched bases: 11. The CDR3 region has the DNA TGTGCCAGCAGAAAAAGCCGGGGGGGCAGGACAGATACGCAGTATTTT. It codes for CASRKSRGGRTDTQYF.

This sequence joins TRBV5-4 and TRBJ2-1; 8 bases map to TRBD1. The V segment lost 4 bases and the J segment 10 bases; nucleotides outside the gene matches: 19. The CDR3 is 17 residues long. The germline gives CDR1 SGHNT, CDR2 YYREEE (reference sequence). The CDR3, as DNA: TGTGCCAGCAGCATCGAACCCGGGACAGGCCATATGGGGGAGCAGTTCTTC. Protein product: CASSIEPGTGHMGEQFF.

The chain couples TRBV27 to TRBJ2-1; no reliable D call. V shed 4 bases and J shed 8 bases, with 12 bases lying between them. The CDR3 length is 13 residues. CDR1 and CDR2 (germline): MNHEY, SMNVEV (reference sequence). Here the CDR3 reads CASSSLRLDEQFF. CDR3 sequence (DNA): TGTGCCAGCAGTTCCCTCCGTTTGGATGAGCAGTTCTTC.

This clonotype was observed a few times. V usage is TRBV7-9 and J usage is TRBJ2-1; 14 nucleotides agree with TRBD2. The DNA matches TRBJ2-5 better at its end, which makes the J call doubtful. This CDR3 is 16 amino acids long. Germline CDR1 SEHNR, CDR2 FQNEAQ (reference sequence). The chain's CDR3 is CASRETSGGEKETQYF. The CDR3 nucleotides read TGTGCCAGCAGAGAGACTAGCGGGGGGGAAAAAGAGACCCAGTACTTC.

This clonotype occurred many times. The rearrangement uses TRBV6-1 and TRBJ1-3; TRBD1 is a possible D gene (5 bases). Germline V lookup: CDR1 MNHNS, CDR2 SASEGT. Trimming pared 5 bases from V and 0 bases from J, leaving 14 bases between. This CDR3 spans 16 amino acids. The CDR3 coding sequence is TGTGCCAGCAGTAAAGGGACCGTTAGCTCTGGAAACACCATATATTTT. It codes for CASSKGTVSSGNTIYF.

The chain recombines TRBV27 with TRBJ2-1; tentatively, D is TRBD2 (7 bases). V was pared by 8 bases and J by 6 bases, with 8 bases between. From germline, CDR1 is MNHEY and CDR2 SMNVEV (reference sequence). This CDR3 region has 11 residues. The CDR3 reads CASGGANEQFF. CDR3 DNA: TGTGCCAGCGGGGGGGCCAATGAGCAGTTCTTC.

This clonotype has ten or more counts. This chain joins TRBV7-3 and TRBJ2-5; 10 bases are a match to TRBD2. V shed 3 bases, J shed 1 base, and the junction held 2 bases outside the gene matches. The V gene's germline CDR1 is SGHTA and CDR2 FQGTGA. The CDR3 consists of 15 residues. The CDR3 DNA sequence: TGTGCCAGCAGCTTTAGCGGGGGGCCCCAAGAGACCCAGTACTTC. Translated: CASSFSGGPQETQYF.